The 14 T cell receptor beta chains listed next were all sequenced from one sample in a study of blood T cell repertoires in COVID-19. The repertoire was sequenced with immunoSEQ multiplex PCR; TCRdb's copy has only in-frame clones and lacks some. The repertoire includes roughly 410,000 clones, around 87% of them detected once, and 2.3% sits in the top ten. The sequencing input was peripheral blood. The receptors originated from a woman aged 55-69 years with COVID-19, enrolled during active disease.

V and J are TRBV28 and TRBJ2-1; 12 bases fit TRBD2. V lost 6 bases and J lost 8; bases outside the gene matches: 8. Per germline, CDR1 MDHEN and CDR2 SYDVKM. This CDR3 comprises 15 residues. Here the CDR3 reads CASSPPSGGAHEQFF. CDR3 nucleotides: TGTGCCAGCAGCCCACCTAGCGGGGGGGCTCATGAGCAGTTCTTC.

V and J are TRBV5-4 and TRBJ2-3, with D unclear. V was pared by 0 bases and J by 1 base, with 3 bases between. Looked up from germline, CDR1 is SGHNT and CDR2 is YYREEE (reference sequence). CDR3 length: 13 amino acids. The CDR3 DNA reads TGTGCCAGCAGCTTGGCAGGCACAGATACGCAGTATTTT. Translation: CASSLAGTDTQYF.

The chain couples TRBV10-1 to TRBJ2-3; 7 bases are shared with TRBD2. The germline CDR1 and CDR2 sequences are WNHNN and SYGVQD (reference sequence). The CDR3 consists of 14 residues. V lost 3 bases, J lost 3 bases, and 3 bases stayed unmatched. The CDR3 loop is CASSEGGGTDTQYF. CDR3 sequence (DNA): TGCGCCAGCAGTGAAGGCGGGGGAACAGATACGCAGTATTTT.

The CDR3: CASTGTGFADTQYF. The CDR3 nucleotides are TGTGCCAGCACCGGGACAGGGTTCGCAGATACGCAGTATTTT. This chain uses TRBV7-9 with TRBJ2-3; TRBD1 matches at 9 bases. The CDR3 runs 14 residues. Germline V gives CDR1 SEHNR, CDR2 FQNEAQ (reference sequence). J was trimmed by 4 bases and V by 7 bases; bases with no gene match: 6.

The CDR3 region has the DNA TGTGCCAGCAGTTTTGGAGGAAAGGGATACGAGCAGTACTTC. Translating gives CASSFGGKGYEQYF. The V call is TRBV28, the J call TRBJ2-7, with D perhaps TRBD2 (5 bases). The CDR3 is made up of 14 amino acids. Germline loops: CDR1 MDHEN, CDR2 SYDVKM. V lost 3 bases and J lost 4, with 13 bases in between.

V gene TRBV3-1 (or the pseudogene TRBV3-2) combines with J gene TRBJ1-1; TRBD1 agrees at 10 bases. Trimming took 4 bases from V and 1 from J; bases not matched to a gene: 6. Germline-derived CDR1 and CDR2 are LGHDT and YNNKEL (reference sequence). This CDR3 region has 16 residues. CDR3 region: CASSLGQGGPNTEAFF. For the CDR3, the DNA is TGTGCCAGCAGCCTCGGACAGGGGGGACCGAACACTGAAGCTTTCTTT.

V and J are TRBV28 and TRBJ2-1, with 9 positions matching TRBD2. Germline CDR1 and CDR2: MDHEN and SYDVKM. The CDR3 has 15 residues. J gave up 8 bases and V 6 bases, and 11 bases lay outside the gene matches. The CDR3 region is CASSTRRGGADEQFF. The CDR3 nucleotides read TGTGCCAGCAGCACGAGGCGCGGGGGGGCGGATGAGCAGTTCTTC.

The chain uses TRBV2 and TRBJ1-1; 7 bases fit TRBD1. The CDR3 sequence is 14 residues long. Germline V lookup: CDR1 SNHLY, CDR2 FYNNEI. V lost 1 base to trimming and J lost 6 bases; unmatched junction nucleotides: 5. CDR3 sequence (DNA): TGTGCCAGCAGTGAAGACAGGGGATTACCTGAAGCTTTCTTT. The encoded protein is CASSEDRGLPEAFF.

In this sample, this clone turned up a few times. The chain carries TRBV7-3 and TRBJ2-3; TRBD2 matches at 10 bases. The ends lost 5 bases at V and 0 bases at J; junction bases unmatched: 14. Germline CDR1 SGHTA, CDR2 FQGTGA. This CDR3 spans 19 amino acids. CDR3 nucleotide sequence: TGTGCCAGCAGCCCTCTTCCTAGCGGGGGAGCTGCTAGCACAGATACGCAGTATTTT. Translating it yields CASSPLPSGGAASTDTQYF.

The CDR3 here is CASSGNEQYF. The CDR3 bases are TGTGCCAGCAGTGGTAACGAGCAGTACTTC. The chain recombines TRBV2 with TRBJ2-7; D is unresolved. The CDR3 extends over 10 amino acids. The V and J ends lost 4 bases and 5 bases respectively, with 3 bases between them. The germline V gene encodes CDR1 SNHLY and CDR2 FYNNEI.

The V and J genes are TRBV9 and TRBJ1-1, with 10 positions matching TRBD1. The germline V gene has CDR1 SGDLS and CDR2 YYNGEE. V lost 4 bases to trimming and J lost 0 bases; unmatched junction nucleotides: 15. This CDR3 is built from 19 residues. CDR3 sequence (DNA): TGTGCCAGCAGCCCCCCCGCCGGGACAGGGGCTACCATGAACACTGAAGCTTTCTTT. Translated: CASSPPAGTGATMNTEAFF.

In this sample, this clone turned up a few times. The V call is TRBV7-9, the J call TRBJ1-2; the match to TRBD1 covers 12 bases. Looked up from germline, CDR1 is SEHNR and CDR2 is FQNEAQ (reference sequence). This CDR3 spans 16 amino acids. Losses at the gene ends were 1 base for V and 6 bases for J; bases not matched to a gene: 6. The CDR3 nucleotides read TGTGCCAGCAGCTTAGGTGGGACAGGGGGCGCCGATGGCTACACCTTC. Its protein product is CASSLGGTGGADGYTF.

The chain joins TRBV3-1 (or the pseudogene TRBV3-2) to TRBJ2-1; the match to TRBD1 covers 7 bases. Germline trimming cut 1 base from V and 0 bases from J; bases unmatched to any gene: 9. The CDR3 totals 18 residues. Germline loops: CDR1 LGHDT, CDR2 YNNKEL (reference sequence). The CDR3 region is CASSQADRAGGSYNEQFF. The DNA of the CDR3 is TGTGCCAGCAGCCAAGCAGATCGGGCAGGGGGCTCCTACAATGAGCAGTTCTTC.

The V gene is TRBV5-1, the J gene TRBJ1-1; 9 bases fit TRBD1. The CDR3 is 14 amino acids. Looked up from germline, CDR1 is SGHRS and CDR2 is YFSETQ. V lost 2 bases, J lost 6 bases, and 5 bases stayed unmatched. CDR3 DNA sequence: TGCGCCAGCAGCTTACAGGGGGCGTGGGCTGAAGCTTTCTTT. Residues: CASSLQGAWAEAFF.